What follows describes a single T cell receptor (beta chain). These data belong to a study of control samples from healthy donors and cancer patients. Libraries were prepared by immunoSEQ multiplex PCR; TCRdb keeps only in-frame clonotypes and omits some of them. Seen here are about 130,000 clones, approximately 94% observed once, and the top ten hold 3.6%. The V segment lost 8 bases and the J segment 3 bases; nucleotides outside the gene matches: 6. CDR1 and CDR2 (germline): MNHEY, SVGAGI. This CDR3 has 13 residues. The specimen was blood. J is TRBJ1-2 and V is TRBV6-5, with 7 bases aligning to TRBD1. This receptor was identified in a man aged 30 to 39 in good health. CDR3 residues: CASGGQVHYGYTF. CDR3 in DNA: TGTGCCAGCGGAGGACAGGTGCACTATGGCTACACCTTC.